The rows below give T cell receptor beta chains drawn from one sample of a study of OX40 agonist ivuxolimab in advanced cancers. Sequencing was performed with immunoSEQ multiplex PCR; in TCRdb, only in-frame clones are kept and a portion is missing. The data contain thousands of clones, roughly 70% of them singletons. The material was CD4+ or CD8+ T cells sorted from blood, obtained in a trial of the OX40 agonist ivuxolimab. These receptors all come from an adult with an advanced solid tumor such as melanoma, head and neck, liver or kidney cancer. Each CDR3 is given with its conserved first and last residue.

v_call	j_call	cdr3_aa
TRBV27	TRBJ1-6	CASSSGQANSPLHF
TRBV18	TRBJ1-2	CASSTTGGPFGYTF
TRBV4-2	TRBJ2-7	CASSQGTGQYF
TRBV4-1	TRBJ1-2	CASSQDPSNRVNYGYTF
TRBV9	TRBJ2-7	CASSVGGTGLSEQYF
TRBV2	TRBJ2-1	CASSVLGGSNEQFF
TRBV7-8	TRBJ2-7	CASSPEGIGENSYEQYF
TRBV19	TRBJ2-1	CASTSEWDIEGEQFF
TRBV9	TRBJ2-1	CASSVELVSAYNEQFF
TRBV15	TRBJ1-5	CATSRGVPFNQPQHF